This T cell receptor beta chain was identified during a study of human T cells and chemical hapten exposure. Overall study: A patient group, mainly female, showed alopecia areata, totalis or universalis. TCR yields per sample varied, mainly owing to small pooled library volume differences.

How the authors handled the data: Samples held a median of around 100,000 TCRs, range roughly 20,000–690,600. TCRdb re-called the RACE reads with MiXCR, one entry per CDR3 protein. In this record, the V and J calls reflect TCRdb's handling and not the investigators' own analysis. The sample holds under 450,000 distinct CDR3 sequences, about 6.3% seen once. In its sample, this clonotype was seen a few times. Time point given: patch test 2, 6 weeks after DPC sensitization. The sample's treatment: therapeutic diphenylcyclopropenone sensitization with weekly scalp DPC. Participating donors were patients with alopecia, aged 18 to 70 years, considered appropriate candidates for DPC. This CDR3 spans 17 amino acids. V dropped 3 bases and J dropped 3; count of bases not matched to a gene: 12. The germline V gene encodes CDR1 KGHSH and CDR2 LQKENI.

The gene calls are TRBV18 and TRBJ2-3; the match to TRBD1 covers 7 bases. This receptor was obtained from a woman under 30 with alopecia areata. Some clones in this sample may be carry-over from other donors' samples. The specimen comprised whole blood, sampled in connection with sensitization to the hapten diphenylcyclopropenone (DPC). In DNA form, the CDR3 reads TGTGCCAGCTCACCGCAGGGGGAGTACCTTAGGACAGATACGCAGTATTTT. Residues: CASSPQGEYLRTDTQYF.